The 2 T cell receptor beta chains below come from one sample, sequenced in a study of cytomegalovirus exposure and HLA in healthy donors. In the PCR, 60 Vbeta and 13 Jbeta primers were used. This table comes from immunoSEQ multiplex PCR, and its TCRdb copy is limited to in-frame clones, with some not included. Of 180,000 or so clones listed, about three quarters were seen once; the top ten hold roughly 1.5%. The sample taken for sequencing was PBMCs. The source of these receptors is a man aged 18-30 years in good health and CMV-seronegative.

This clone was recorded only once. The chain uses TRBV4-2 and TRBJ1-3, with a tentative D call TRBD1 (6 bases). V lost 0 bases and J 2 bases, leaving 11 bases between the germline ends. The CDR3 spans 16 residues. Germline values: CDR1 LGHNA, CDR2 YNFKEQ. The CDR3: CASSQEGPGAGNTIYF. The CDR3 nucleotides are TGTGCCAGCAGCCAAGAGGGTCCAGGGGCTGGAAACACCATATATTTT.

The chain employs TRBV14 and TRBJ2-5; TRBD1 agrees at 9 bases. CDR3 length: 15 amino acids. CDR1 SGHDN and CDR2 FVKESK come from the germline V gene. J gave up 4 bases and V 2 bases, and 5 bases lay outside the gene matches. CDR3 region: CASSQYRGRVETQYF. The CDR3 DNA is TGTGCCAGCAGCCAATACAGGGGGCGCGTAGAGACCCAGTACTTC.